This T cell receptor beta chain is drawn from a study of chemoradiotherapy in HPV16-positive cancers. Germline loops: CDR1 MNHEY, CDR2 SMNVEV (reference sequence). Trimming removed 5 bases from V and 0 bases from J, with 18 bases in between. There are 17 residues in the CDR3. Profiled with immunoSEQ multiplex PCR; TCRdb holds only in-frame clones, not every one. The table lists about 32,000 clones, around 88% of them singletons. This rearrangement joins TRBV27 to TRBJ2-3; D gene ambiguous. Sequencing was performed on blood, taken from a patient who underwent chemoradiotherapy. The sequence was collected from a human donor with HPV-associated anogenital cancer. The CDR3 protein is CASSPFGPDSSTDTQYF. The CDR3 DNA is TGTGCCAGCAGTCCATTTGGGCCGGATAGCAGCACAGATACGCAGTATTTT.